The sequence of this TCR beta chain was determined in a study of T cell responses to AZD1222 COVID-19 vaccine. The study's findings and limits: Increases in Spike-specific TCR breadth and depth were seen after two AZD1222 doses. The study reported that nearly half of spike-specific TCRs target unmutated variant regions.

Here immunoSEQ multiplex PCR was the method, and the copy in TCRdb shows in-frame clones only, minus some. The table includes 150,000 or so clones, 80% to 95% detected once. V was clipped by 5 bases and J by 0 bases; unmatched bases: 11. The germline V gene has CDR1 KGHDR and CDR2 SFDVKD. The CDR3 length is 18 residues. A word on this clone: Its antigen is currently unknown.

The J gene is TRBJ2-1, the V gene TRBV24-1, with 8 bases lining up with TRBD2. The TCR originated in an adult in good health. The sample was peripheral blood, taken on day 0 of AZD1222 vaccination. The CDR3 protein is CATSAPGASGSSYNEQFF. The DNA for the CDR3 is TGTGCCACCAGTGCCCCCGGTGCTAGCGGGTCCTCCTACAATGAGCAGTTCTTC.